This TCR beta chain originates from a study of CXCR3-negative and CXCR3-positive naive CD8 T cells. Points on this clonotype: Its antigen is not identified.

The TRB cDNA libraries were prepared by 5' RACE with UMI labels. For each CDR3 protein, TCRdb gives one entry from its re-call of the 5' RACE reads, without DNA. Its table lists 150,000 to 180,000 distinct CDR3 sequences. Germline V gene lookup returns CDR1 SGHTS and CDR2 YDEGEE. CDR3 length: 15 amino acids. The study, taken as a whole, reports: Hydrophobicity was higher for TRB CDR3s found in CXCR3-positive naive cells than in CXCR3-negative naive cells. Memory cells showed distinct TRBV-TRBJ patterns, while the two naive subsets matched. Memory CD8+ cells showed much lower diversity, while both naive subsets displayed comparably high diversity.

The sequenced sample was naive CXCR3+ CD8+ T cells from blood. The subset: CD45RO-CCR7+CD27+CD95- naive CD8+ T cells expressing CXCR3 (TNR3+). The rearrangement links TRBV5-8 to TRBJ2-7; TCRdb names TRBD1, which stays unverified in the absence of DNA. This receptor was identified in a human donor in good health. Some clones in this sample may be carry-over from other donors' samples. The CDR3 loop is CASSLGAGNFYEQYF.